Below are 21 T cell receptor beta chains sequenced from a single sample in a study of monozygotic twins with inflammatory bowel disease (dated by TCRdb to about 2019). The library was built by means of 5' RACE. The instrument was an Illumina HiSeq 2500. TCRdb reprocessed the reads and provides one entry for every CDR3 protein sequence; no DNA is given. The sample's clone listing holds over 110,000 distinct CDR3 sequences. The ten biggest clones cover 2% to 3% of the sample. Sequencing was carried out using blood. These receptors came from a human donor with ulcerative colitis or Crohn's disease, or a healthy co-twin of an affected twin (not recorded which).

The V call is TRBV10-3, the J call TRBJ2-7; the D gene TCRdb calls, TRBD2, cannot be checked with no DNA. Germline CDR1 is ENHRY and CDR2 is SYGVKD. The CDR3 consists of 11 residues. CDR3 sequence reads: CAIGGEGEQYF.

The J gene is TRBJ1-6, the V gene TRBV27. The CDR3 sequence is 14 residues long. Germline V CDR1 and CDR2: MNHEY, SMNVEV (reference sequence). The CDR3 spells CASSSTPPNSPLHF.

The genes are TRBV7-3 and TRBJ1-1; there is no DNA to check the TCRdb D call of TRBD1. In germline, CDR1 is SGHTA, CDR2 FQGTGA. The CDR3 loop spans 15 amino acids. The CDR3 loop reads CASSSRPGQNTEAFF.

The chain is built from TRBV11-1 and TRBJ2-7; TCRdb selects TRBD1, and the lack of DNA leaves this call unchecked. The CDR3 is made up of 17 amino acids. CDR1 and CDR2 (germline): SGHAT, FQDESV (reference sequence). The CDR3 here is CASSPAHPGRGSYEQYF.

The chain is built from TRBV11-2 and TRBJ1-6. The germline V gene has CDR1 SGHAT and CDR2 FQNNGV. CDR3 length equals 12 residues. CDR3 residues: CASSLAGSPLHF.

The chain employs TRBV6-2 or TRBV6-3 and TRBJ1-1. Germline V lookup: CDR1 MNHEY, CDR2 SVGEGT. CDR3 length: 13 residues. CDR3 in amino acids: CASSPHRAPEAFF.

CDR3 sequence reads: CASSPEGAGTGSFDSPLHF. V usage is TRBV5-1 and J usage is TRBJ1-6; as DNA is missing, the TRBD1 call by TCRdb cannot be tested. The CDR3 extends over 19 amino acids. Germline V gives CDR1 SGHRS, CDR2 YFSETQ.

The chain combines TRBV5-1 with TRBJ2-1; the TCRdb call, TRBD1, lacks DNA for checking. Germline lookup yields CDR1 SGHRS and CDR2 YFSETQ. The CDR3 extends over 15 amino acids. This chain's CDR3 is CASRGGTGQYNEQFF.

This chain joins TRBV20-1 and TRBJ2-3; TCRdb's D gene call, TRBD2, goes unchecked for lack of DNA. Germline V lookup: CDR1 DFQATT, CDR2 SNEGSKA (reference sequence). This CDR3 region has 15 residues. This chain's CDR3 is CSARRLAGGRDTQYF.

The rearrangement links TRBV12-5 to TRBJ2-2; absent DNA, TCRdb's TRBD1 call cannot be checked. Looked up from germline, CDR1 is LGHNT and CDR2 is FRNRAP. The CDR3 has 15 residues. The CDR3 sequence: CASGPPGTGIGELFF.

V is TRBV5-4 and J is TRBJ2-1; TCRdb lists TRBD1, though no DNA is available to test this call. Germline V gene sequence: CDR1 SGHNT, CDR2 YYREEE (reference sequence). The CDR3 has 15 residues. The CDR3 protein is CASSLGTTVYNEQFF.

This rearrangement joins TRBV20-1 to TRBJ2-7; the TCRdb D gene call, TRBD2, has no DNA to confirm it. Germline-derived CDR1 and CDR2 are DFQATT and SNEGSKA (reference sequence). CDR3 length equals 15 residues. The CDR3 reads CSAPSFGGSSYEQYF.

The chain combines TRBV19 with TRBJ2-1; TCRdb's D call of TRBD1 is untestable without DNA. There are 16 residues in the CDR3. Looked up from germline, CDR1 is LNHDA and CDR2 is SQIVND (reference sequence). The CDR3 sequence: CASSHFSGTHYNEQFF.

This rearrangement joins TRBV5-5 to TRBJ2-6. From germline, CDR1 is SGHKS and CDR2 YYEKEE (reference sequence). This CDR3 has 14 residues. CDR3 sequence: CASRWEFGANVLTF.

J is TRBJ2-7 and V is TRBV9. The CDR3 length is 13 residues. The germline V gene has CDR1 SGDLS and CDR2 YYNGEE. The CDR3 loop reads CASSVATGSKQYF. The whole variable domain, remainder taken from reference TRBV9 and TRBJ2-7, is DSGVTQTPKHLITATGQRVTLRCSPRSGDLSVYWYQQSLDQGLQFLIQYYNGEERAKGNILERFSAQQFPDLHSELNLSSLELGDSALYFCASSVATGSKQYFGPGTRLTVT.

This rearrangement joins TRBV9 to TRBJ1-6; the TRBD1 assignment by TCRdb is unverifiable without DNA. This CDR3 has 13 amino acids. Per germline, CDR1 SGDLS and CDR2 YYNGEE. CDR3 sequence reads: CASSVEGTRPLHF.

The genes are TRBV6-5 and TRBJ2-7; TCRdb calls TRBD1, which cannot be checked without DNA. In germline, CDR1 is MNHEY, CDR2 SVGAGI. This CDR3 region has 16 residues. This CDR3 reads CASSYSRDRGPYEQYF.

The chain's CDR3 is CASRLRGGKGNEQFF. The genes are TRBV19 and TRBJ2-1; TCRdb designates TRBD1, a call that cannot be tested without DNA. Germline lookup yields CDR1 LNHDA and CDR2 SQIVND (reference sequence). This CDR3 has 15 amino acids.

The CDR3 region is CSARRTTPGKTQYF. The chain is built from TRBV20-1 and TRBJ2-5; TCRdb selects TRBD1, and the lack of DNA leaves this call unchecked. Germline loops: CDR1 DFQATT, CDR2 SNEGSKA (reference sequence). This CDR3 has 14 residues.

V gene TRBV19 combines with J gene TRBJ2-5; TCRdb reports TRBD1, a call that lacks DNA to check it against. The germline V gene has CDR1 LNHDA and CDR2 SQIVND (reference sequence). The CDR3 is made up of 12 amino acids. CDR3 amino acids: CATRSGGETQYF. Complete variable domain (other parts from reference TRBV19 and TRBJ2-5): DGGITQSPKYLFRKEGQNVTLSCEQNLNHDAMYWYRQDPGQGLRLIYYSQIVNDFQKGDIAEGYSVSREKKESFPLTVTSAQKNPTAFYLCATRSGGETQYFGPGTRLLVL.

J is TRBJ2-5 and V is TRBV7-2; without DNA, the TCRdb call of TRBD2 cannot be checked. This CDR3 comprises 15 residues. Germline CDR1 and CDR2: SGHTA and FQGNSA. CDR3 sequence: CASSKNLLASETQYF.